These T cell receptor beta chains were read from a single sample in a study of T-cell memory formation after mild COVID-19. TCRdb re-derived calls from the 5' RACE reads in MiXCR, one entry per CDR3 protein. The profile covers about 390,000 distinct CDR3 sequences, with 20% to 25% appearing a single time and about 12% taken by the ten largest. Material for sequencing was PBMCs or a T cell subset sorted from them (not recorded which). Source of these receptors: an adult woman who had mild COVID-19 (a few samples of this study predate the infection). Cell type and time point are not known. Both conserved end residues are part of each CDR3. The D gene is left open where the match is weak. Not every row has a clone size; where given, it reads once, few, many or a size class.

-,TRBV27,14,TRBJ2-7,-,TGTGCCAGCAGTTTATCCGGCCAAGCCTACGAGCAGTACTTC,CASSLSGQAYEQYF
-,TRBV11-3,14,TRBJ2-5,few,TGTGCCAGCAGCTCGCTACAGGGCCAAGAGACCCAGTACTTC,CASSSLQGQETQYF
TRBD2,TRBV6-4,17,TRBJ2-3,many,TGTGCCAGCAGTGACTCCGCGACTAGCGGGGGCACAGATACGCAGTATTTT,CASSDSATSGGTDTQYF
-,TRBV6-5,13,TRBJ1-1,-,TGTGCCACCCAGTTGGACCTGAACACTGAAGCTTTCTTT,CATQLDLNTEAFF
-,TRBV12-3/TRBV12-4,12,TRBJ1-1,-,TGTGCCAGCAGTTTCCTAAACGCTGAAGCTTTCTTT,CASSFLNAEAFF
-,TRBV14,13,TRBJ2-7,-,TGTGCCAGCAGCCCAGGACGGTACTACGAGCAGTACTTC,CASSPGRYYEQYF
TRBD2,TRBV4-1,15,TRBJ2-5,few,TGCGCCAGCAGCCACCCAGGGACTAGCGGAGCGACCCAGTACTTC,CASSHPGTSGATQYF
-,TRBV2,13,TRBJ2-7,-,TGTGCCAGCAGGTCTAGTAGTGCCCCCGAGCAGTACTTC,CASRSSSAPEQYF
TRBD1,TRBV7-9,14,TRBJ2-7,-,TGTGCCAGCAGCTTAAGGGACAGGGTTAACGAGCAGTACTTC,CASSLRDRVNEQYF
-,TRBV5-1,15,TRBJ1-2,few,TGCGCCAGCAGCTTGTATCCGGGAATCAACTATGGCTACACCTTC,CASSLYPGINYGYTF
-,TRBV25-1,14,TRBJ1-2,-,TGTGCCAGCAGTGAATCCGGGAGGGGCGATGGCTACACCTTC,CASSESGRGDGYTF
TRBD1,TRBV24-1,15,TRBJ2-3,-,TGTGCCACCAGTGATATCGGGACAGGCGGAGATACGCAGTATTTT,CATSDIGTGGDTQYF
TRBD1,TRBV9,14,TRBJ1-6,few,TGTGCCAGCAGCGCGACAGGGGGAAGTTCACCCCTCCACTTT,CASSATGGSSPLHF
-,TRBV20-1,12,TRBJ2-5,few,TGCAGTGCTAGATTGGGGCAAGAGACCCAGTACTTC,CSARLGQETQYF
-,TRBV27,15,TRBJ2-7,-,TGTGCCAGCAGTTTATCTCCCAGGGGCGGTTTCGAGCAGTACTTC,CASSLSPRGGFEQYF
TRBD1,TRBV20-1,15,TRBJ1-2,-,TGCAGTGCCCGGGAGACAGGGCTAGAGGTTGATGGCTACACCTTC,CSARETGLEVDGYTF
TRBD1,TRBV4-1,17,TRBJ2-7,few,TGCGCCAGCAGCCAAGTCCGACAGGGCGAGGATGGCTACGAGCAGTACTTC,CASSQVRQGEDGYEQYF
TRBD1,TRBV2,15,TRBJ2-3,-,TGTGCCAGCAGCGGACAGGGGGCGTGGACAGATACGCAGTATTTT,CASSGQGAWTDTQYF
-,TRBV21-1,17,TRBJ2-5,-,TGTGCCAGCAGCAATTTTGGCCCGTGCGGGCGCCGAGAGACCCAGTACTTC,CASSNFGPCGRRETQYF
-,TRBV6-5,16,TRBJ1-2,-,TGTGCCAGCAGCCGCCGACCAGGGGAGACCAACTATGGCTACACCTTC,CASSRRPGETNYGYTF
-,TRBV12-3/TRBV12-4,13,TRBJ2-5,-,TGTGCCAGCAGCCGAACTACACAAGAGACCCAGTACTTC,CASSRTTQETQYF
-,TRBV7-7,13,TRBJ2-5,many,TGTGCTAGCAGCTTTGGCAGGGGAGAGACCCAGTACTTC,CASSFGRGETQYF
TRBD1,TRBV5-1,15,TRBJ1-1,-,TGCGCCAGCAGCTTCGGAGATGGACAGGGAGATTCGGCTTTCTTT,CASSFGDGQGDSAFF
-,TRBV4-3,14,TRBJ1-1,few,TGCGCCAGCAGCCCCAACGCTGTGAACACTGAAGCTTTCTTT,CASSPNAVNTEAFF
TRBD1,TRBV5-1,20,TRBJ2-1,-,TGCGCCAGCAGCCTGGGGGTTGGCAGGGGGATAAGAAGCTCCTACAATGAGCAGTTCTTC,CASSLGVGRGIRSSYNEQFF
TRBD2,TRBV11-2,15,TRBJ2-2,-,TGTGCCAGCAGCGGGGCAGCGGGAGCTAGCGGGGAGCTGTTTTTT,CASSGAAGASGELFF
TRBD2,TRBV5-5,15,TRBJ2-1,few,TGTGCCAGCAGCTTGGAGCGGGAGGCTCACAATGAGCAGTTCTTC,CASSLEREAHNEQFF
-,TRBV19,13,TRBJ1-1,-,TGTGCCAGTAGTAAGGGCGAGTACACTGAAGCTTTCTTT,CASSKGEYTEAFF
-,TRBV20-1,14,TRBJ1-5,few,TGCAGTGCTAATCGTGGTTCCCCTAATCAGCCCCAGCATTTT,CSANRGSPNQPQHF
TRBD2,TRBV4-2,15,TRBJ2-3,-,TGTGCCAGCAGCCAAGGCGGGAGGGCCGCAGATACGCAGTATTTT,CASSQGGRAADTQYF
-,TRBV15,18,TRBJ1-1,many,TGTGCCACCAGCAGAGGAGTGGACAAGAAAAGGGTTGGGACTGAAGCTTTCTTT,CATSRGVDKKRVGTEAFF
-,TRBV5-4,15,TRBJ1-2,few,TGTGCCAGCAGCATCAGGGTCGGCGGGAACTATGGCTACACCTTC,CASSIRVGGNYGYTF
-,TRBV5-1,15,TRBJ1-2,few,TGCGCCAGCAGCTTGGCTCAGGATCCCCCATATGGCTACACCTTC,CASSLAQDPPYGYTF
-,TRBV11-2,15,TRBJ2-5,-,TGTGCCAGCAGCTTATACGGCCAAAACCAAGAGACCCAGTACTTC,CASSLYGQNQETQYF